This T cell receptor (beta chain) is drawn from a study of blood T cell repertoires in COVID-19 (TCRdb year 2020). Looking at the study overall: The collaborator samples originated in the United States, Italy and Spain and spanned the acute and convalescent phases of COVID-19. The repertoires were released in a freely available public database meant as a resource for research on the immune response to SARS-CoV-2. Samples came from the ongoing ImmuneRACE study (first 160 participants) plus 1,254 subjects from 6 global collaborators. The material from the prospective study consisted of cDNA or gDNA derived from T cells, B-cell-depleted T cells, or PBMCs. A de-identified subject ID, COVID-19 status, age in years and sex were almost always included in the sample metadata. Where available, HLA class I and class II types were taken from metadata supplied by the sample provider and were not determined by assay-based typing. Deeply sampled blood TCRbeta repertoires from subjects exposed to, actively infected with, or recovered from COVID-19 were included in the dataset.

Looking up the germline V gene yields CDR1 SGHTA and CDR2 FQGTGA. The CDR3 holds 15 amino acids from the cysteine to the phenylalanine. Only the CDR3 DNA is retained, 45 bases long and in frame from the first base. V is cut by 3 bases and J by 10 bases, and the space between the germline ends is 19 bases. TCRbeta CDR3 regions were amplified from genomic DNA by means of the immunoSEQ Assay, a bias-controlled multiplex PCR. From the authors' description of their analysis: The number of nucleated cells in each sample was estimated by amplification of reference gene primers within the assay. Sequence reads were collapsed and filtered to measure the absolute abundance of every unique TCRbeta CDR3 rearrangement. For each sample, productive Simpson clonality was calculated by taking the square root of Simpson's diversity index across productive rearrangements. TCRdb limited this immuneACCESS table to in-frame rearrangements with V and J called. A share of clones is missing; checked studies link under half to unresolved V genes, and the rest is unexplained. V, J and clone size were drawn from that table, and D and trimming were deduced from the DNA. Recorded for this sample are 150,000 or so clones; over 75% of them occurred a single time. Jointly, the top ten make up 0.95% to 1.5% of the sample.

Enrolling through a virtual design, the prospective study's participants ranged in age from roughly 18 to 89 years and lived across roughly 24 United States geographic areas. In the prospective study, participants were assigned to cohorts based on the clinical history participants reported in a screening survey and a study questionnaire. Mobile phlebotomists in the prospective study collected whole blood, serum and a nasopharyngeal or oropharyngeal swab from every participant. Participants in the prospective study had the option to provide additional blood draws and questionnaires over a roughly 2-month period. Prospective study blood samples were shipped either frozen or at room temperature before DNA extraction. Study-level results and caveats: The quantity of clinical and demographic metadata differed by source and by participant and was supplied without curation.

Turning to this clone: It has no known antigen specificity. No much larger clonotype is one base removed from it; base qualities were not supplied.

The sequence is built from TRBV7-3 and TRBJ2-1; there is no confident call for the D gene. Material: PBMCs or T cells enriched from blood (not recorded which). The TCR comes from a woman in her 30s with acute COVID-19. CDR3 protein: CASSFLPELNLEQFF. The sequenced DNA is TGTGCCAGCAGCTTCCTGCCTGAGCTGAATCTCGAGCAGTTCTTC.